Sequencing of this TCR beta chain was carried out in a study of blood T cells in healthy people across ages. The extraction recovered at least 5.5 micrograms of total RNA per sample. The CDR3 has 15 residues. With 1 base clipped from V and 6 bases from J, the junction kept 5 bases outside the gene matches. The V gene's germline CDR1 is LGHDT and CDR2 YNNKEL (reference sequence). With a J-beta primer mix and a sample-barcoded 5' primer, a second PCR ran roughly 6 to 11 cycles. TCRdb passed the 5' RACE reads through MiXCR, listing each CDR3 protein once. The sample gives roughly 1.6 million distinct CDR3 sequences, 34% of which show up once; over 9% is in the top ten.

The TCR was taken from a woman aged 25 to 39 in good health. The rearrangement joins TRBV3-1 to TRBJ1-2; 10 bases are a match to TRBD1. The sample was blood. For the CDR3, the DNA is TGTGCCAGCAGCCAAGGTGTGACAGGGGGCGATGGCTACACCTTC. This encodes CASSQGVTGGDGYTF. Filled out from reference TRBV3-1 and TRBJ1-2, the complete variable domain reads DTAVSQTPKYLVTQMGNDKSIKCEQNLGHDTMYWYKQDSKKFLKIMFSYNNKELIINETVPNRFSPKSPDKAHLNLHINSLELGDSAVYFCASSQGVTGGDGYTFGSGTRLTVV.